What follows are 27 T cell receptor beta chains derived from one specimen sequenced in a study of OX40 agonist ivuxolimab in advanced cancers. The assay was immunoSEQ multiplex PCR, and TCRdb's table has in-frame clones only and misses some. The sample contains tens of thousands of clones, about 85% of which appear only once. The source was CD4+ or CD8+ T cells sorted from blood, collected in a trial of the OX40 agonist ivuxolimab. The origin of the receptors is an adult with an advanced solid tumor such as melanoma, head and neck, liver or kidney cancer.

This chain joins TRBV6-1 and TRBJ2-1; D is unclear. Deletions cut 4 bases from V and 5 bases from J, with 9 bases between. CDR3 length equals 13 residues. CDR1 is MNHNS, CDR2 SASEGT, per germline. CDR3 DNA sequence: TGTGCCAGCAGTGTGGTGGTCAACAATGAGCAGTTCTTC. Translated: CASSVVVNNEQFF.

The V and J genes are TRBV19 and TRBJ1-2, with TRBD1 matching 7 bases. The CDR3 contains 11 residues. CDR1 LNHDA and CDR2 SQIVND come from the germline V gene (reference sequence). The junction had 2 bases not matched to a gene; V was cut back by 4 bases and J by 9 bases. The CDR3 DNA is TGTGCCAGTAGTAAGGACAGGCGCTACACCTTC. Translated: CASSKDRRYTF.

The chain uses TRBV5-4 and TRBJ1-2; D perhaps matches TRBD1 (6 bases). V lost 4 bases and J lost 4, with 14 bases in between. Germline CDR1 and CDR2: SGHNT and YYREEE (reference sequence). The CDR3 length is 14 residues. The CDR3 sequence: CASSDLSGAYGYTF. For the CDR3, the DNA is TGTGCCAGCAGCGACTTGTCGGGGGCCTATGGCTACACCTTC.

This CDR3 is CASSPGTGLGYTF. CDR3 nucleotide sequence: TGTGCCAGTAGTCCTGGGACAGGGCTTGGCTACACCTTC. The J gene is TRBJ1-2, the V gene TRBV19, with TRBD1 matching over 9 bases. J gave up 7 bases and V 5 bases, and 5 bases lay outside the gene matches. Germline CDR1 LNHDA, CDR2 SQIVND (reference sequence). CDR3 length: 13 residues.

The V and J genes are TRBV19 and TRBJ1-6; 7 positions agree with TRBD1. CDR3 size: 16 residues. After removal of 5 bases from V and 9 bases from J, the junction contained 13 bases not matched to a gene. CDR1 and CDR2 (germline): LNHDA, SQIVND (reference sequence). The CDR3 DNA follows: TGTGCCAGTAGTCCATCGACAGGGACCGGGGGTTCACCCCTCCACTTT. This codes for CASSPSTGTGGSPLHF.

The J gene is TRBJ2-1, the V gene TRBV7-9; D is unclear. CDR3 length: 15 amino acids. Germline CDR1 SEHNR, CDR2 FQNEAQ (reference sequence). V lost 7 bases and J 9 bases, leaving 22 bases between the germline ends. Here the CDR3 reads CASNVMTSRRIEQFF. The CDR3 coding sequence is TGTGCCAGCAACGTAATGACCTCCAGGCGTATTGAGCAGTTCTTC.

This chain links TRBV9 with TRBJ1-5; perhaps TRBD1 as D (5 bases). The germline V and J ends were trimmed by 3 bases and 7 bases, with 8 bases remaining between them. The V gene's germline CDR1 is SGDLS and CDR2 YYNGEE. CDR3 length: 12 amino acids. The CDR3 loop reads CASSGGDQPQHF. Written as DNA, the CDR3 is TGTGCCAGCAGCGGTGGGGACCAGCCCCAGCATTTT.

This clone was detected only once. This rearrangement joins TRBV10-3 to TRBJ1-2, with TRBD1 identical over 9 bases. Germline lookup yields CDR1 ENHRY and CDR2 SYGVKD. The trim removed 6 bases at V and 6 bases at J, leaving 8 bases unmatched. CDR3 length: 14 residues. This CDR3 is CAIRTKDRGDGYTF. The CDR3 DNA reads TGTGCCATCAGGACCAAGGACAGGGGTGATGGCTACACCTTC.

The J gene is TRBJ2-7, the V gene TRBV2; D perhaps matches TRBD1 (7 bases). The germline V gene has CDR1 SNHLY and CDR2 FYNNEI. Trimming cost V 6 bases and J 0 bases, with 12 bases left between them. The CDR3 has 14 amino acids. The CDR3 region is CASRRQGGSYEQYF. The CDR3 DNA sequence: TGTGCCAGCAGGAGGCAGGGGGGCTCCTACGAGCAGTACTTC.

The V and J genes are TRBV5-1 and TRBJ2-1; no clear D gene. Germline V gene lookup returns CDR1 SGHRS and CDR2 YFSETQ. V was clipped by 1 base and J by 7 bases, with 12 bases between them. The CDR3 runs to 14 residues. The CDR3 DNA is TGCGCCAGCAGCTTGCAGGCCGTAAGTAATGAGCAGTTCTTC. Its translation: CASSLQAVSNEQFF.

The chain is built from TRBV5-6 and TRBJ2-7; TRBD2 agrees at 10 bases. This CDR3 region has 15 residues. V lost 5 bases to trimming and J lost 3 bases; unmatched junction nucleotides: 8. The germline V gene encodes CDR1 SGHDT and CDR2 YYEEEE. As DNA, the CDR3 is TGTGCCAGCAGAAGGGGGACTAGCGCTTACTACGAGCAGTACTTC. Its translation: CASRRGTSAYYEQYF. The full variable domain, with the rest looked up from reference TRBV5-6 and TRBJ2-7, is DAGVTQSPTHLIKTRGQQVTLRCSPKSGHDTVSWYQQALGQGPQFIFQYYEEEERQRGNFPDRFSGHQFPNYSSELNVNALLLGDSALYLCASRRGTSAYYEQYFGPGTRLTVT.

The J gene is TRBJ2-7, the V gene TRBV4-2; TRBD2 agrees at 12 bases. The CDR3 length is 15 residues. J was trimmed by 5 bases and V by 1 base; bases with no gene match: 3. Germline V gene sequence: CDR1 LGHNA, CDR2 YNFKEQ. CDR3 loop: CASSQGLAGAHEQYF. For the CDR3, the DNA is TGTGCCAGCAGCCAAGGACTAGCGGGAGCCCACGAGCAGTACTTC.

The chain combines TRBV15 with TRBJ1-1; the match to TRBD1 covers 7 bases. The V gene end was trimmed by 0 bases and the J gene end by 6 bases; junction bases not matched to a gene: 7. This CDR3 region has 15 residues. The V gene's germline CDR1 is LNHNV and CDR2 YYDKDF (reference sequence). The CDR3 loop is CATSRDDRDPPEAFF. CDR3 nucleotides: TGTGCCACCAGCAGAGACGACAGGGACCCCCCTGAAGCTTTCTTT.

V is TRBV6-5 and J is TRBJ1-2; D uncertain. Trimming left V 6 bases short and J 4 bases short, with 12 bases between. CDR1 is MNHEY and CDR2 is SVGAGI in the germline V gene. This CDR3 has 13 residues. The CDR3 region has the DNA TGTGCCAGCAGACCCGGCAGCTTCTATGGCTACACCTTC. It translates to CASRPGSFYGYTF.

The rearrangement uses TRBV4-2 and TRBJ2-4, with 7 bases that match TRBD2. The CDR3 covers 17 residues. V shed 1 base, J shed 9 bases, and the junction held 15 bases outside the gene matches. The germline gives CDR1 LGHNA, CDR2 YNFKEQ. The CDR3 spells CASSQAVGTTQVAIQYF. For the CDR3, the DNA is TGTGCCAGCAGCCAAGCCGTCGGGACTACCCAGGTGGCCATTCAGTACTTC.

The rearrangement joins TRBV6-5 to TRBJ1-4; 8 nucleotides align to TRBD1. V was clipped by 2 bases and J by 3 bases; unmatched bases: 2. Germline-derived CDR1 and CDR2 are MNHEY and SVGAGI. The CDR3 is 15 amino acids. CDR3 coding DNA: TGTGCCAGCAGTTACCAGGGGGCAGCTAATGAAAAACTGTTTTTT. Protein: CASSYQGAANEKLFF.

By share, this clone ranks as medium-sized. V is TRBV6-5 and J is TRBJ1-2, with 8 positions matching TRBD1. The J segment lost 8 bases and the V segment lost 8 bases, leaving 4 bases of the junction unmatched. Germline CDR1 is MNHEY and CDR2 is SVGAGI. The CDR3 loop spans 11 amino acids. The CDR3 DNA reads as TGTGCCAGCCGACAGGGGCAGGGCTACACCTTC. Translated, it gives CASRQGQGYTF.

In this sample, this clone turned up a few times. This sequence joins TRBV6-1 and TRBJ2-5; TRBD2 agrees at 15 bases. CDR1 and CDR2 from the germline V gene are MNHNS and SASEGT. Losses at the gene ends were 4 bases for V and 4 bases for J; bases not matched to a gene: 1. This CDR3 region has 15 residues. The CDR3 is CASSGTSGGAETQYF. For the CDR3, the DNA is TGTGCCAGCAGTGGGACTAGCGGGGGGGCAGAGACCCAGTACTTC.

This clone showed up just a few times. The chain combines TRBV9 with TRBJ1-1; unclear D gene. Germline V gene data show CDR1 as SGDLS and CDR2 as YYNGEE. CDR3 length: 13 residues. V was cut by 3 bases and J by 1 base, with 7 bases left in between. DNA for the CDR3: TGTGCCAGCAGCGAGACAACGAACACTGAAGCTTTCTTT. It is translated as CASSETTNTEAFF. Looking up the rest from reference TRBV9 and TRBJ1-1 gives the full variable domain: DSGVTQTPKHLITATGQRVTLRCSPRSGDLSVYWYQQSLDQGLQFLIQYYNGEERAKGNILERFSAQQFPDLHSELNLSSLELGDSALYFCASSETTNTEAFFGQGTRLTVV.

The chain combines TRBV6-5 with TRBJ1-5; the D gene is possibly TRBD1 (5 bases). The CDR3 is made up of 15 amino acids. V shed 8 bases and J shed 5 bases, with 19 bases lying between them. The germline gives CDR1 MNHEY, CDR2 SVGAGI. The CDR3 protein is CASRIQGLEHQPQHF. CDR3 DNA: TGTGCCAGCCGCATTCAGGGTCTCGAGCATCAGCCCCAGCATTTT.

The chain links TRBV7-2 to TRBJ2-1; 13 bases map to TRBD2. Germline V gene data show CDR1 as SGHTA and CDR2 as FQGNSA. Germline trimming cut 1 base from V and 13 bases from J; bases unmatched to any gene: 7. This CDR3 has 15 amino acids. The CDR3 sequence: CASSLVRLAGGDQFF. The CDR3 coding sequence is TGTGCCAGCAGCTTAGTTAGACTAGCGGGAGGTGATCAGTTCTTC.

V and J are TRBV7-3 and TRBJ1-2, with D unclear. Germline CDR1 and CDR2: SGHTA and FQGTGA. The ends were cut back, 5 bases at V and 2 bases at J, with 6 bases in the middle. CDR3 length: 12 amino acids. The DNA of the CDR3 is TGTGCCAGCAGCCTGGACAACTATGGCTACACCTTC. Translation gives CASSLDNYGYTF.

The gene calls are TRBV30 and TRBJ2-7; 10 bases agree with TRBD2. CDR1 is GTSNPN and CDR2 is SVGIG in the germline V gene (reference sequence). Trimming removed 5 bases from V and 3 bases from J; junction bases left unmatched: 4. The CDR3 consists of 13 residues. The CDR3 DNA reads as TGTGCCTGGTCTAGCGGGAGTTTCTACGAGCAGTACTTC. Its protein is CAWSSGSFYEQYF.

This clone was seen only a few times. The V and J genes are TRBV7-9 and TRBJ1-1; maybe TRBD1 (5 bases). The CDR3 runs to 14 residues. Trimming shortened V by 4 bases and J by 6 bases, and 15 bases separated the two germline ends. Germline values: CDR1 SEHNR, CDR2 FQNEAQ (reference sequence). CDR3 region: CASSSSGTEAEAFF. CDR3 in DNA: TGTGCCAGCAGCTCTTCCGGGACGGAGGCTGAAGCTTTCTTT.

The CDR3 bases are TGTGCCAGCAATCGACCAAGGGTAAGCAATCAGCCCCAGCATTTT. Protein: CASNRPRVSNQPQHF. The chain has TRBV2 and TRBJ1-5; no clear D gene. Trimming shortened V by 7 bases and J by 1 base, and 14 bases separated the two germline ends. There are 15 residues in the CDR3. The germline CDR1 and CDR2 sequences are SNHLY and FYNNEI.

The chain recombines TRBV6-5 with TRBJ2-7; 8 bases are a match to TRBD1. V was pared by 6 bases and J by 3 bases, with 10 bases of the junction left unmatched. CDR1 and CDR2 from the germline V gene are MNHEY and SVGAGI. The CDR3 contains 15 residues. The CDR3 nucleotides read TGTGCCAGCAGGAGAGGACAGGGTCGGTACTACGAGCAGTACTTC. Protein product: CASRRGQGRYYEQYF.

This clone is termed large (0.1 to 1%). This rearrangement joins TRBV4-1 to TRBJ1-3; a weak D match, TRBD1 (6 bases). Germline V gene sequence: CDR1 MGHRA, CDR2 YSYEKL. The V and J ends lost 6 bases and 5 bases respectively, with 17 bases between them. The CDR3 runs 15 residues. CDR3 nucleotide sequence: TGCGCCAGCAGTCCTGAGGAGGACAGAAGAAACACCATATATTTT. Translating gives CASSPEEDRRNTIYF.